This T cell receptor beta chain was recovered during a study of T cell repertoires in cytomegalovirus infection. Study context: Use of recently identified HLA-C-restricted and well-studied HLA-B-restricted CMV epitopes was part of the study. An indication of both CMV infection and matching HLA type came from public TCR beta signatures.

This clonotype was picked up a small number of times. Its antigen remains unidentified. TCRdb fed the reads into MiXCR, producing one record per CDR3 protein. The sample records 380,000 or so distinct CDR3 sequences, about 35% being singletons. Germline assignment: CDR1 DFQATT and CDR2 SNEGSKA (reference sequence). This CDR3 region has 15 residues. V was cut by 1 base and J by 0 bases, with 10 bases left in between. Overall study results and limits: People with CMV and the relevant HLA were identified by cumulative public TCR beta family frequency. In two of eight donors, the top clonotype was HLA-C-restricted CMV-specific.

The gene calls are TRBV20-1 and TRBJ1-3, with D uncertain. The origin of this receptor is a human donor in good health (CMV status not recorded). Some clones in this sample may be carry-over from other donors' samples. The sequencing used cultured PBMCs, collected from culture after CMV antigen stimulation. The CDR3 DNA sequence: TGCAGTGCTAGAGGAGAGCGCTCCTCTGGAAACACCATATATTTT. Protein: CSARGERSSGNTIYF.